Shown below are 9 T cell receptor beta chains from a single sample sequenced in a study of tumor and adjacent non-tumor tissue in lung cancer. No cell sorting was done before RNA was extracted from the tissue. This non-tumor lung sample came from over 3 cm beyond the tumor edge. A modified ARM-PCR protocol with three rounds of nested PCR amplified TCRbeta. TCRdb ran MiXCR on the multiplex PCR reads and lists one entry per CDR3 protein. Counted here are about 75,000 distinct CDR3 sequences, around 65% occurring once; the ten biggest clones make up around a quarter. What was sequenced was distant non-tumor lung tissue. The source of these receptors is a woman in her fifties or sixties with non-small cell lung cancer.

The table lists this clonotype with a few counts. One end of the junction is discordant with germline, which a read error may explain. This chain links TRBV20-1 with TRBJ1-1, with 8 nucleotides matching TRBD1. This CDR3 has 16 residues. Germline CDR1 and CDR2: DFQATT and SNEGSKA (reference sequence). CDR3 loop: CCARDPSGQGGTEAFF. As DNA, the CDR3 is TGCTGTGCTAGAGACCCCTCCGGACAGGGCGGAACTGAAGCTTTCTTT.

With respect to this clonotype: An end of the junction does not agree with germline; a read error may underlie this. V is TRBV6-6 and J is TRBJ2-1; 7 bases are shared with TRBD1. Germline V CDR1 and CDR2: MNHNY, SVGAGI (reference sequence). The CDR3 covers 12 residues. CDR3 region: CASRIGGNGQFF. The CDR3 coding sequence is TGTGCCAGCAGGATAGGGGGCAATGGGCAGTTCTTC.

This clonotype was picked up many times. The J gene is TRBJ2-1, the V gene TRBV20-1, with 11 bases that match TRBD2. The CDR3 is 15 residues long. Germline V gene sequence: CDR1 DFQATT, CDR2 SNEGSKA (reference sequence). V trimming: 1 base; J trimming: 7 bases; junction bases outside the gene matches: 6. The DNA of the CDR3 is TGCAGTGCTAGAGCGACTAGCGGGGCTCTGAATGAGCAGTTCTTC. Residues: CSARATSGALNEQFF.

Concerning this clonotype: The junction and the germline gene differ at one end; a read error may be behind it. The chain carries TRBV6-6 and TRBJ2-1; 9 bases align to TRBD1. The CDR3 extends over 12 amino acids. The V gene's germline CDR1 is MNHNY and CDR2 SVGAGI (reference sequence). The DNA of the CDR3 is TGTACCAGCAGGACAGGGGACAATGAGCAGTTCTTC. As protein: CTSRTGDNEQFF.

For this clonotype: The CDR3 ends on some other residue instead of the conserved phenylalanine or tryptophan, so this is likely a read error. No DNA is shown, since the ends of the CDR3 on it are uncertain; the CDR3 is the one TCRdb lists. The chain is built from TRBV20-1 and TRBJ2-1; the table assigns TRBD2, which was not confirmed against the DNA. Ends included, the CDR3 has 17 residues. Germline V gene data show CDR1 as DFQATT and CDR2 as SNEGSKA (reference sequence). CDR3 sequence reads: CSARVRGKGLAGNEQLS.

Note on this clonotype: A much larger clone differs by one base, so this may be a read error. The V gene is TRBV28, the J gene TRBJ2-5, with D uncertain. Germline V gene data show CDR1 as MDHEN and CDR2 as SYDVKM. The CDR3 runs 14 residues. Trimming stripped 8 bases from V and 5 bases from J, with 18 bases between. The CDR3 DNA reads TGTGCCAGCTGGTCTCCCCAGACTGGGGAGACCCAGTACTTC. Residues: CASWSPQTGETQYF.

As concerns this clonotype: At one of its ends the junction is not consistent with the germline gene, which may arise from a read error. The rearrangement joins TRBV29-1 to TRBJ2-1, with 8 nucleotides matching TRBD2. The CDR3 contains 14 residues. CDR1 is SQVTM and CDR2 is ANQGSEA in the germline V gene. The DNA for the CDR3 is TGCAGCGTTGGATTAGCGGGAACGCGGGATGAGCAGTCCTTT. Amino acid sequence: CSVGLAGTRDEQSF.

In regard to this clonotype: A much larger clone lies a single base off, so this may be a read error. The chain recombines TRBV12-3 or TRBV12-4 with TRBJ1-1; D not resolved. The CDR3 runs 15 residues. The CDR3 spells CASSLDWGNNTEALF. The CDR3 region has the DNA TGTGCCAGCAGTTTGGATTGGGGTAACAACACTGAAGCTTTATTT.

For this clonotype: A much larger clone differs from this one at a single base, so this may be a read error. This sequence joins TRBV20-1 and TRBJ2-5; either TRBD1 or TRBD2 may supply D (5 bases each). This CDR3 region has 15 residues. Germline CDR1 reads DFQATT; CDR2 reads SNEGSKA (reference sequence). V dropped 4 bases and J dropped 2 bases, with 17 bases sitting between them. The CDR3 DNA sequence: TGCAGTGCTAACCGCCCGGGACCCCGTCAAGAGACCCAGTACTTC. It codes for CSANRPGPRQETQYF.